The sequence of this T cell receptor (beta chain) was determined in a study of CD8+ T cells in alopecia areata. Overall study context: A 6-month off-drug phase came after tofacitinib, which had lasted 6 to 18 months. Points from the study as a whole: With just one nonresponder, it is still uncertain whether baseline CD8+ expansion relates to response. Alopecia totalis/universalis scalp especially showed more expanded CD8+ clones than normal scalp. Scalp and blood samples kept many expanded lesional clones throughout tofacitinib.

The CDR3 covers 16 residues. The V end lost 4 bases, the J end lost 4 bases, and 20 bases lay between the germline ends. From germline, CDR1 is SGHNT and CDR2 YYREEE (reference sequence). Extracted from the samples, RNA was reverse transcribed into cDNA to serve as the sequencing template. Measured with immunoSEQ multiplex PCR; TCRdb has only the in-frame clones, and not every one. The sample contains hundreds of thousands of clones, about 62% of which appear only once. Treatment given: oral pan-JAK inhibitor, 5-10 mg twice daily. With regard to this clone: The antigen is unknown.

The TCR originated in a human donor with alopecia areata. The sample was CD4+ T cells sorted from blood, taken between weeks 51 and 54, from a patient treated with tofacitinib. The V and J genes are TRBV5-4 and TRBJ1-1; tentative D call: TRBD1 (5 bases). CDR3 sequence reads: CASSPAMEGRGTEAFF. The CDR3 DNA is TGTGCCAGCAGCCCCGCAATGGAAGGGAGGGGCACTGAAGCTTTCTTT. The full variable domain, completed using reference TRBV5-4 and TRBJ1-1, is ETGVTQSPTHLIKTRGQQVTLRCSSQSGHNTVSWYQQALGQGPQFIFQYYREEENGRGNFPPRFSGLQFPNYSSELNVNALELDDSALYLCASSPAMEGRGTEAFFGQGTRLTVV.